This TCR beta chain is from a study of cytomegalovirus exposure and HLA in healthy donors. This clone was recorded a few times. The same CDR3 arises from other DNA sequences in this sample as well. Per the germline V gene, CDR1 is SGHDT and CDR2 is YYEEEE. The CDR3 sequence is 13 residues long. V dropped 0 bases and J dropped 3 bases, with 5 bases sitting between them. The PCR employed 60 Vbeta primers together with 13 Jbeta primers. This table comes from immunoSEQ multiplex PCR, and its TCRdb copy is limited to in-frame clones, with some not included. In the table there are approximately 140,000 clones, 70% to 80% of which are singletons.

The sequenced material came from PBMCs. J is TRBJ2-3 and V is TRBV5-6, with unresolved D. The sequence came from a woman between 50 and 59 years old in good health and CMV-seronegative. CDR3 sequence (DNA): TGTGCCAGCAGCTTGGCGGGTACAGATACGCAGTATTTT. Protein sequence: CASSLAGTDTQYF.